The rows below give T cell receptor beta chains drawn from one sample of a study of shared T cell receptors in the human thymus. Profiling relied on immunoSEQ multiplex PCR, and the TCRdb table lists in-frame clones only, not all of them. The sample carries more than 550,000 clones, approximately 87% recorded once. In addition, the sample was reused for a study of human thymus T cells.

The specimen was thymocytes. These receptors all stem from a boy under three years old with a congenital heart defect. Both conserved end residues are part of each CDR3. The D gene is left open where the match is weak. The size entry is marked missing in some rows and otherwise reads once, few, many or a size class.

>NA|TRBD2|TRBJ2-1|TRBV9
CASSFYGLAGNEQFF
TGTGCCAGCAGCTTTTACGGGCTAGCGGGCAATGAGCAGTTCTTC
>NA|TRBD2|TRBJ2-3|TRBV27
CASSLVGGSADTQYF
TGTGCCAGCAGTTTAGTTGGCGGGAGTGCAGATACGCAGTATTTT
>NA|NA|TRBJ1-4|TRBV7-2
CASSAPWETNEKLFF
TGTGCCAGCAGCGCCCCCTGGGAGACTAATGAAAAACTGTTTTTT
>NA|TRBD2|TRBJ2-1|TRBV27
CASSTLRLAGGLRGNNEQFF
TGTGCCAGCAGTACCTTACGACTAGCGGGGGGGCTAAGGGGCAACAATGAGCAGTTCTTC
>NA|TRBD1|TRBJ1-4|TRBV11-2
CASSFSDRDEKLFF
TGTGCCAGCAGCTTTTCGGACAGGGACGAAAAACTGTTTTTT
>NA|TRBD1|TRBJ1-2|TRBV14
CASSQVYRGGYTF
TGTGCCAGCAGCCAAGTATACAGGGGAGGCTACACCTTC
>once|TRBD1|TRBJ1-1|TRBV5-1
CASSFPGQTTEAFF
TGCGCCAGCAGCTTTCCGGGACAGACCACTGAAGCTTTCTTT
>NA|TRBD1|TRBJ2-1|TRBV29-1
CSVGAWTGVEQFF
TGCAGCGTCGGCGCATGGACAGGGGTGGAGCAGTTCTTC
>NA|TRBD2|TRBJ2-5|TRBV29-1
CSVVAGGQPVRETQYF
TGCAGCGTTGTGGCGGGGGGCCAACCCGTCCGTGAGACCCAGTACTTC
>NA|NA|TRBJ2-5|TRBV29-1
CSARRLAQETQYF
TGCAGCGCTAGACGCTTGGCGCAAGAGACCCAGTACTTC
>NA|TRBD1|TRBJ1-6|TRBV7-9
CASSFRQGDNSPLHF
TGTGCCAGCAGCTTTAGACAGGGGGATAATTCACCCCTCCACTTT
>NA|NA|TRBJ2-3|TRBV5-6
CASSPGLEGADTQYF
TGTGCCAGCAGCCCCGGACTAGAGGGGGCAGATACGCAGTATTTT
>NA|NA|TRBJ2-3|TRBV12-5
CASGLTTGFPQYF
TGTGCTAGTGGTTTAACGACTGGCTTTCCGCAGTATTTT
>NA|TRBD2|TRBJ2-7|TRBV15
CATSREGRGTSGSYEQYF
TGTGCCACCAGCAGAGAGGGCAGGGGGACTAGCGGGAGTTACGAGCAGTACTTC
>NA|TRBD2|TRBJ2-3|TRBV5-1
CASSFRTSGESSTDTQYF
TGCGCCAGCAGCTTCCGGACTAGCGGGGAGTCCTCCACAGATACGCAGTATTTT
>NA|NA|TRBJ1-2|TRBV28
CASSSNVGSYGYTF
TGTGCCAGCAGTTCCAACGTGGGCAGCTATGGCTACACCTTC
>NA|NA|TRBJ1-1|TRBV18
CASSPGTRHNGVTEAFF
TGTGCCAGCTCACCCGGCACACGTCATAATGGAGTCACTGAAGCTTTCTTT
>NA|TRBD2|TRBJ2-3|TRBV19
CASSFLAGDTDTQYF
TGTGCCAGTAGTTTTCTAGCGGGGGACACAGATACGCAGTATTTT
>once|TRBD1|TRBJ1-2|TRBV20-1
CSSNGTDGYTF
TGCAGTAGTAACGGGACAGATGGCTACACCTTC
>NA|TRBD1|TRBJ1-2|TRBV7-9
CASSLTPGQEGYTF
TGTGCCAGCAGCTTAACCCCGGGACAGGAGGGCTACACCTTC
>NA|NA|TRBJ2-5|TRBV4-3
CASSQKGGSGEGQETQYF
TGCGCCAGCAGCCAAAAGGGGGGCTCGGGGGAGGGCCAAGAGACCCAGTACTTC
>NA|NA|TRBJ2-5|TRBV28
CASRRTSQETQYF
TGTGCCAGCAGACGCACTAGTCAAGAGACCCAGTACTTC
>NA|TRBD1|TRBJ1-2|TRBV19
CASRTGGQGGYTF
TGTGCCAGTAGGACAGGGGGTCAAGGTGGCTACACCTTC
>NA|TRBD1|TRBJ2-6|TRBV5-1
CASSSGTGSGANVLTF
TGCGCCAGCAGCTCCGGGACAGGGTCAGGCGCCAACGTCCTGACTTTC
>NA|NA|TRBJ1-1|TRBV2
CASTRGSGNTEAFF
TGTGCCAGCACCAGGGGCAGCGGGAACACTGAAGCTTTCTTT
>NA|TRBD2|TRBJ2-1|TRBV11-2
CASSHGLDYNEQFF
TGTGCCAGCAGCCATGGACTAGACTACAATGAGCAGTTCTTC
>once|NA|TRBJ1-5|TRBV4-1
CASSLQGEGTLQPQHF
TGCGCCAGCAGCCTACAAGGTGAAGGGACTCTTCAGCCCCAGCATTTT
>NA|TRBD2|TRBJ2-2|TRBV10-3
CAISESTTSGRSGIRAGELFF
TGTGCCATCAGTGAGTCGACGACTAGCGGGAGATCTGGTATTCGTGCCGGGGAGCTGTTTTTT
>NA|NA|TRBJ1-1|TRBV5-1
CASSLLRGKTEAFF
TGCGCCAGCAGCTTGCTCAGGGGAAAGACTGAAGCTTTCTTT
>NA|TRBD2|TRBJ2-7|TRBV28
CASNTTSGHSSYEQYF
TGTGCCAGCAATACCACTAGCGGCCATAGCTCCTACGAGCAGTACTTC
>NA|TRBD1|TRBJ1-6|TRBV14
CASSQGQGDNSPLHF
TGTGCCAGCAGCCAAGGACAGGGCGATAATTCACCCCTCCACTTT
>NA|TRBD1|TRBJ2-7|TRBV19
CASSTDGTANYEQYF
TGTGCCAGTAGTACCGATGGGACAGCTAACTACGAGCAGTACTTC
>NA|NA|TRBJ2-7|TRBV5-1
CASSQRQTSYEQYF
TGCGCCAGCAGCCAACGACAGACCTCCTACGAGCAGTACTTC
>NA|NA|TRBJ2-7|TRBV5-5
CASSWTGHSYEQYF
TGTGCCAGCAGCTGGACGGGACATAGCTACGAGCAGTACTTC
>NA|TRBD2|TRBJ2-2|TRBV7-9
CASFRPGGAEETGELFF
TGTGCCAGCTTTCGACCGGGGGGGGCCGAGGAGACCGGGGAGCTGTTTTTT
>NA|NA|TRBJ2-1|TRBV9
CASSPRSEETYNEQFF
TGTGCCAGCAGCCCCCGGTCCGAGGAGACCTACAATGAGCAGTTCTTC
>once|TRBD2|TRBJ2-1|TRBV7-9
CASSLSSGTRDEQFF
TGTGCCAGCAGCCTCTCTAGCGGCACTAGGGATGAGCAGTTCTTC
>NA|NA|TRBJ1-2|TRBV6-5
CASSYTGDGNYGYTF
TGTGCCAGCAGTTACACCGGAGACGGTAACTATGGCTACACCTTC
>NA|NA|TRBJ2-7|TRBV5-1
CASSIDRTYEQYF
TGCGCCAGCAGCATAGACAGAACCTACGAGCAGTACTTC
>once|NA|TRBJ1-6|TRBV6-5
CASSYRNGGNSPLHF
TGTGCCAGCAGTTACCGGAACGGAGGGAATTCACCCCTCCACTTT
>NA|NA|TRBJ2-1|TRBV5-6
CASSYDSGNEQFF
TGTGCCAGCAGCTATGATAGTGGCAATGAGCAGTTCTTC
>few|TRBD1|TRBJ1-2|TRBV5-1
CASSQSGNRGFYGYTF
TGCGCCAGCAGCCAGTCCGGGAACAGGGGATTCTATGGCTACACCTTC
>NA|NA|TRBJ1-1|TRBV5-1
CASSLDSQNTEAFF
TGCGCCAGCAGCCTGGACAGCCAGAACACTGAAGCTTTCTTT
>NA|TRBD1|TRBJ2-7|TRBV7-8
CASSLWMGQGVHEQYF
TGTGCCAGCAGCTTATGGATGGGACAGGGGGTCCACGAGCAGTACTTC
>once|NA|TRBJ2-2|TRBV11-2
CASSPRTSTGELFF
TGTGCCAGCAGCCCCAGGACAAGCACCGGTGAGCTGTTTTTT
>NA|NA|TRBJ1-5|TRBV5-6
CASSLAAASGNQPQHF
TGTGCCAGCAGCTTGGCGGCGGCGTCGGGCAATCAGCCCCAGCATTTT
>NA|NA|TRBJ1-1|TRBV27
CASKSGSEAFF
TGTGCCAGCAAAAGTGGGAGTGAAGCTTTCTTT
>NA|NA|TRBJ1-1|TRBV10-3
CAIANSRGARTEAFF
TGTGCCATCGCAAACTCTAGGGGCGCGAGGACTGAAGCTTTCTTT
>NA|TRBD1|TRBJ1-2|TRBV9
CASSVATGGNYGYTF
TGTGCCAGCAGCGTAGCTACAGGGGGCAACTATGGCTACACCTTC